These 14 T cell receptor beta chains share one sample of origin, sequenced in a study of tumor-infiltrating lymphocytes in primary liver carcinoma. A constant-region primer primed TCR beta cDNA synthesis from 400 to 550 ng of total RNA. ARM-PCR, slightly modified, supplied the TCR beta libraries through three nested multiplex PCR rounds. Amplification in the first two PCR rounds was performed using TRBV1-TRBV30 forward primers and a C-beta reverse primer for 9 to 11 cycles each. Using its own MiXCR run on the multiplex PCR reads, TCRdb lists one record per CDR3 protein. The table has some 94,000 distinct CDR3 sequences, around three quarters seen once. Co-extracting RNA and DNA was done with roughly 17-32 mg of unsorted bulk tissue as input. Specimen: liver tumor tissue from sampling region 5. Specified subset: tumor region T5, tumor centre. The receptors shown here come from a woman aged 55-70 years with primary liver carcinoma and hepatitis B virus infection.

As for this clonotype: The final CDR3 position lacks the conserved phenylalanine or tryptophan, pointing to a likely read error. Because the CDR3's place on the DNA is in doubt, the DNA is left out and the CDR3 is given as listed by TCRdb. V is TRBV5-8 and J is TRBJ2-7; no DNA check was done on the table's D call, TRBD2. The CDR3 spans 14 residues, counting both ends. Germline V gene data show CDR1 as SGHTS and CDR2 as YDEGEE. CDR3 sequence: CASSSRTQTYELYY.

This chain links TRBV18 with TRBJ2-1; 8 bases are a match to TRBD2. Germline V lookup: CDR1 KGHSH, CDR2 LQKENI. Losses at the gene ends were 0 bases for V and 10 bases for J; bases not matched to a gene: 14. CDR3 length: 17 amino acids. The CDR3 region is CASSPPVVSGRRGEQFF. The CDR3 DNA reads TGTGCCAGCTCACCACCGGTAGTGAGCGGGAGACGGGGCGAGCAGTTCTTC.

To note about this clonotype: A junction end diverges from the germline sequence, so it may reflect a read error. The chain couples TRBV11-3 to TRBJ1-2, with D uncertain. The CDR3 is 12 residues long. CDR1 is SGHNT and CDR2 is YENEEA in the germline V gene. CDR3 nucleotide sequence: TGTGCCAGCAGCTCAACTACAGCGACTATATACTTC. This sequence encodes CASSSTTATIYF. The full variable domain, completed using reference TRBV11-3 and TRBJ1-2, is EAGVVQSPRYKIIEKKQPVAFWCNPISGHNTLYWYLQNLGQGPELLIRYENEEAVDDSQLPKDRFSAERLKGVDSTLKIQPAELGDSAVYLCASSSTTATIYFGSGTRLTVV.

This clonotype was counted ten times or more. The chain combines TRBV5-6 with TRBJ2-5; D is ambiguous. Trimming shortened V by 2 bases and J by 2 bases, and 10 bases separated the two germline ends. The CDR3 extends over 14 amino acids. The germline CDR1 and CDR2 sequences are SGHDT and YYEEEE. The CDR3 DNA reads TGTGCCAGCAGCTTAGCCTTAAAACAAGAGACCCAGTACTTC. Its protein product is CASSLALKQETQYF.

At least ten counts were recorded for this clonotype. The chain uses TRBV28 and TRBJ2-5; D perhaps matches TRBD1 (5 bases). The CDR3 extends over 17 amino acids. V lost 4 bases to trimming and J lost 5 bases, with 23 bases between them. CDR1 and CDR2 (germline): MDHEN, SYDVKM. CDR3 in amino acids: CASSSDQKRTPGETQYF. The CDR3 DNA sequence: TGTGCCAGCAGTTCGGACCAAAAGAGGACACCCGGGGAGACCCAGTACTTC.

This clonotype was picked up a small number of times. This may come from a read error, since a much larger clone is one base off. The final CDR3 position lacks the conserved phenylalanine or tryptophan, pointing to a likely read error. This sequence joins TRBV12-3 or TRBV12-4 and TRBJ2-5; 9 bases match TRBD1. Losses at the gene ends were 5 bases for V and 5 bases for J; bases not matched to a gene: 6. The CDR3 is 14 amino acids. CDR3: CASSATGGAETQYL. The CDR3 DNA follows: TGTGCCAGCAGTGCCACAGGGGGCGCGGAGACCCAGTACCTC.

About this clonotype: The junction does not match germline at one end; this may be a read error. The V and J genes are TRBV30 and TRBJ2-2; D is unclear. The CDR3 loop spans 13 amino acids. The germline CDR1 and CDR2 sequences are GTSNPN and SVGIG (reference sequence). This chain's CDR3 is CARSADGIGELFF. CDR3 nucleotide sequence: TGTGCCAGGAGTGCAGATGGAATCGGGGAGCTGTTTTTT.

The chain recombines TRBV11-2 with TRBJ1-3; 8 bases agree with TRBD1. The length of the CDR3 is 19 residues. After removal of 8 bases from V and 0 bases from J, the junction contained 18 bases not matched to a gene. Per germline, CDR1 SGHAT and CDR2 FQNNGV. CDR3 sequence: CASCSRPDRGAHSGNTIYF. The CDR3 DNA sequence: TGTGCCAGCTGCTCACGCCCTGACAGGGGAGCGCACTCTGGAAACACCATATATTTT.

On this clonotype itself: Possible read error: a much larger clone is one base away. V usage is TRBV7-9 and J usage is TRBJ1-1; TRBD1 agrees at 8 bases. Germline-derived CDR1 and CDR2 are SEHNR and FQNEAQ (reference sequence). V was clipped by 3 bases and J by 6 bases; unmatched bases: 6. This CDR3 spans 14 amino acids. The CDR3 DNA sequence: TGTGCCAGCAGCTTTTCAGCAGGGGGCGCTGAAGCTTTCTTT. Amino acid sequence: CASSFSAGGAEAFF. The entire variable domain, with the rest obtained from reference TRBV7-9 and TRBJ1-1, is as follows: DTGVSQNPRHKITKRGQNVTFRCDPISEHNRLYWYRQTLGQGPEFLTYFQNEAQLEKSRLLSDRFSAERPKGSFSTLEIQRTEQGDSAMYLCASSFSAGGAEAFFGQGTRLTVV.

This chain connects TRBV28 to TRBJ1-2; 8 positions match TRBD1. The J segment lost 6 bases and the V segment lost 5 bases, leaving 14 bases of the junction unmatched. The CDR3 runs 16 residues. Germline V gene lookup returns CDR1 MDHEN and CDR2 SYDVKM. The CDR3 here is CASSGAGGSSSDGYTF. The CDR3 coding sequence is TGTGCCAGCAGTGGGGCAGGGGGCTCGAGTAGCGATGGCTACACCTTC.

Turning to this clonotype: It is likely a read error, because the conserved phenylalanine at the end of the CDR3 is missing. The CDR3 sequence is CASNLDLLSSGEKLFV. CDR3 bases: TGTGCCAGCAACTTAGACCTCCTTTCCTCTGGAGAAAAACTGTTTGTT. V is TRBV11-2 and J is TRBJ1-4; no reliable D call. Germline CDR1 is SGHAT and CDR2 is FQNNGV. CDR3 length: 16 residues.

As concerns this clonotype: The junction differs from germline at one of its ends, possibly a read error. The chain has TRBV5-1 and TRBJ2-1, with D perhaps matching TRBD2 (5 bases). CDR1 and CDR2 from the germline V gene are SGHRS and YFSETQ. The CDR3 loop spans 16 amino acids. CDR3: CASSSTRGSSYYEQFF. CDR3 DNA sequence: TGCGCCAGCAGCTCTACTAGAGGGAGCTCCTACTATGAGCAGTTCTTC. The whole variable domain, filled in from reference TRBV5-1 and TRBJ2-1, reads KAGVTQTPRYLIKTRGQQVTLSCSPISGHRSVSWYQQTPGQGLQFLFEYFSETQRNKGNFPGRFSGRQFSNSRSEMNVSTLELGDSALYLCASSSTRGSSYYEQFFGPGTRLTVL.

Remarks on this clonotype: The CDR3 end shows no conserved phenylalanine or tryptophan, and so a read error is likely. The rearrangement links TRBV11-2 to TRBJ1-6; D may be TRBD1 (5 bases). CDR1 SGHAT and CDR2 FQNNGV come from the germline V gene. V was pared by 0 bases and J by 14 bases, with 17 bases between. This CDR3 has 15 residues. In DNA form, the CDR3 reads TGTGCCAGCAGCTTAGAAACAGGAGGCAATTTATCCCTCCACTCT. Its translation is CASSLETGGNLSLHS.

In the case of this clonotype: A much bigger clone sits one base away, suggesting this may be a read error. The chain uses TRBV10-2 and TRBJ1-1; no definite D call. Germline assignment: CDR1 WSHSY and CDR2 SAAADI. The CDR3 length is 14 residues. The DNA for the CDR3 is TGCGCCAGCAGAGAGTGTCAGACGAACACTGAAGCTTTCTTT. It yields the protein CASRECQTNTEAFF.